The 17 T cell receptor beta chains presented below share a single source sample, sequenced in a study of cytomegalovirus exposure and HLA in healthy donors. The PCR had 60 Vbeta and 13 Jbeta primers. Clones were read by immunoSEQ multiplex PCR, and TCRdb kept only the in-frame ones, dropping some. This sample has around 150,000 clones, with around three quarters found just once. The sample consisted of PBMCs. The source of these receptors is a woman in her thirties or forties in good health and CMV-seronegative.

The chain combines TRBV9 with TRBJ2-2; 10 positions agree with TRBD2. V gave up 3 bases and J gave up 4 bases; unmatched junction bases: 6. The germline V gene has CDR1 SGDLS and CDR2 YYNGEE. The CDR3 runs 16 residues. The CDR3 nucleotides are TGTGCCAGCAGCGCAACGCTAGCGGGAGCCACCGGGGAGCTGTTTTTT. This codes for CASSATLAGATGELFF.

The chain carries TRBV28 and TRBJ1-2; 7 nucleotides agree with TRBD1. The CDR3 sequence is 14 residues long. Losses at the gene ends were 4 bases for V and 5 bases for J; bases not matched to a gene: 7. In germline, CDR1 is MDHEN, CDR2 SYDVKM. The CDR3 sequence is CASSSPGQPYGYTF. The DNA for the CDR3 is TGTGCCAGCAGTTCGCCGGGACAGCCTTATGGCTACACCTTC.

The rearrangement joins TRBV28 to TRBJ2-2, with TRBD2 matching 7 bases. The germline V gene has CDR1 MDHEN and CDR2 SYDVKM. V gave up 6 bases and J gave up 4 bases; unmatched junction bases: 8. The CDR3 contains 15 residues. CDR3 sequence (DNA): TGTGCCAGCAGCCGAACTAGCGACCTCACCGGGGAGCTGTTTTTT. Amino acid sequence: CASSRTSDLTGELFF.

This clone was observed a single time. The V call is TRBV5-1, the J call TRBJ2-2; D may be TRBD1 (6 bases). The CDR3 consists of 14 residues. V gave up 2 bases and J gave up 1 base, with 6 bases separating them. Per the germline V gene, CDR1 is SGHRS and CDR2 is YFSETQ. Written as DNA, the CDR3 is TGCGCCAGCAGCTTACAGGGGAACACCGGGGAGCTGTTTTTT. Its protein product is CASSLQGNTGELFF.

The CDR3 bases are TGTGCCAGCAGTGAAGCCTTAGCTATCTACGAGCAGTACTTC. Translation: CASSEALAIYEQYF. The rearrangement uses TRBV6-1 and TRBJ2-7; D gene uncertain. CDR1 is MNHNS and CDR2 is SASEGT in the germline V gene. V was shortened by 0 bases and J by 3 bases, with 9 bases between the two germline ends. This CDR3 region has 14 residues.

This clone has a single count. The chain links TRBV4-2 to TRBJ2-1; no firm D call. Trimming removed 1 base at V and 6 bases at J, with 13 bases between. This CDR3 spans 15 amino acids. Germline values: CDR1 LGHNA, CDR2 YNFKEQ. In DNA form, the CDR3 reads TGTGCCAGCAGCCAAGGCAACTCCGTTGGCAATGAGCAGTTCTTC. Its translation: CASSQGNSVGNEQFF.

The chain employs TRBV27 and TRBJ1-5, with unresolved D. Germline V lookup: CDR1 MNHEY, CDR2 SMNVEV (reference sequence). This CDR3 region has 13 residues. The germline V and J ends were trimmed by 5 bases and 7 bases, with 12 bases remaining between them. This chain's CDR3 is CASSPTSGQPQHF. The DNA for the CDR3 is TGTGCCAGCAGTCCGACCAGCGGACAGCCCCAGCATTTT.

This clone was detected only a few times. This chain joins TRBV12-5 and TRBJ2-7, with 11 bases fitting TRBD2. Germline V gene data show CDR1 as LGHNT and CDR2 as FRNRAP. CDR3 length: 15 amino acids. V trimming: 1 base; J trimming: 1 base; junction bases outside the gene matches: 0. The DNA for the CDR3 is TGTGCTAGTGGTTTGGGACTAGCGGGGTCCTACGAGCAGTACTTC. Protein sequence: CASGLGLAGSYEQYF.

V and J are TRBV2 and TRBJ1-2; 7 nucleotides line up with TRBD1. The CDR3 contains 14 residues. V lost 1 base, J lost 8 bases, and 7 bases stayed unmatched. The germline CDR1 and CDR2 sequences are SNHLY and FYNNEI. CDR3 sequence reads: CASSEGTGDYGYTF. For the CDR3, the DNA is TGTGCCAGCAGTGAAGGGACAGGAGATTACGGCTACACCTTC.

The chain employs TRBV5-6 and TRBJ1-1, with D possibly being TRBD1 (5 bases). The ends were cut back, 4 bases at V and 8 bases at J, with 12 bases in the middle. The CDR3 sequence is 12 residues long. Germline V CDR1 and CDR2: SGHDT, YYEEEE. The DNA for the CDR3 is TGTGCCAGCAGCCTCGACAGAGTAGAAGCTTTCTTT. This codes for CASSLDRVEAFF.

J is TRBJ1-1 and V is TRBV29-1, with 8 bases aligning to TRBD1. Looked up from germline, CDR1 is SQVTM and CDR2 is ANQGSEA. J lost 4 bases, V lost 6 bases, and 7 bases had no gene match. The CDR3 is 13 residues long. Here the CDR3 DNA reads TGCAGCGTAGTACGACAGGGGACCACTGAAGCTTTCTTT. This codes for CSVVRQGTTEAFF.

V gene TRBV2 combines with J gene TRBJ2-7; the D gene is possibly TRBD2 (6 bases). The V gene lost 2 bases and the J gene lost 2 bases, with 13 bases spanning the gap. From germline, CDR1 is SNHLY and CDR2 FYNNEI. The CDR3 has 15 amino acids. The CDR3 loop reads CASSEWRESTYEQYF. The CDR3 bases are TGTGCCAGCAGTGAATGGAGGGAGTCTACCTACGAGCAGTACTTC.

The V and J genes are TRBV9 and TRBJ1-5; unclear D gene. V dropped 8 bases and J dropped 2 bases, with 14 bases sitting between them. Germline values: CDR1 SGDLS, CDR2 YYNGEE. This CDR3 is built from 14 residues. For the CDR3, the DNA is TGTGCCAGAAGTAGTCTCCCATGCAATCAGCCCCAGCATTTT. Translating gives CARSSLPCNQPQHF.

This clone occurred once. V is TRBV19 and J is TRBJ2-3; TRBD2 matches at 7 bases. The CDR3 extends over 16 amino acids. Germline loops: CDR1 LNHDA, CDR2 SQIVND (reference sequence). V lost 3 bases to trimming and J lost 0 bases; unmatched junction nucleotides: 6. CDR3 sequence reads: CASSIAAGTSTDTQYF. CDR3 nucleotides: TGTGCCAGTAGTATCGCAGCGGGGACTAGCACAGATACGCAGTATTTT. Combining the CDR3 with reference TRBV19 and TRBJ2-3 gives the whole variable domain DGGITQSPKYLFRKEGQNVTLSCEQNLNHDAMYWYRQDPGQGLRLIYYSQIVNDFQKGDIAEGYSVSREKKESFPLTVTSAQKNPTAFYLCASSIAAGTSTDTQYFGPGTRLTVL.

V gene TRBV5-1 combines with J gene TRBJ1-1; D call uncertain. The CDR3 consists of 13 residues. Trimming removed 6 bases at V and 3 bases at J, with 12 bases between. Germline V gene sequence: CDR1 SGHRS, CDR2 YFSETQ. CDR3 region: CASMEAQDTEAFF. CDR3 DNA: TGCGCCAGCATGGAGGCTCAGGACACTGAAGCTTTCTTT.

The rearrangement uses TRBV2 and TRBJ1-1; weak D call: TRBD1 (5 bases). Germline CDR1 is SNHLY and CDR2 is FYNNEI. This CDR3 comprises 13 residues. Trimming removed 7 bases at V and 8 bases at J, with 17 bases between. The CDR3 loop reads CASIVGGETEAFF. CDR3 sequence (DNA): TGTGCCAGCATCGTCGGAGGGGAGACCGAAGCTTTCTTT.

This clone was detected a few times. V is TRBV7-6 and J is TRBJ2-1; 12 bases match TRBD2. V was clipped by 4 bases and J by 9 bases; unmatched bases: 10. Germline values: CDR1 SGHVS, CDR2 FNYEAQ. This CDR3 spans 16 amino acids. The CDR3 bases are TGTGCCAGCAGCTCCCGGGAGACTAGCGGGAGTCGTGAGCAGTTCTTC. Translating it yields CASSSRETSGSREQFF. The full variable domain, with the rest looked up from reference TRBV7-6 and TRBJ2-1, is GAGVSQSPRYKVTKRGQDVALRCDPISGHVSLYWYRQALGQGPEFLTYFNYEAQQDKSGLPNDRFSAERPEGSISTLTIQRTEQRDSAMYRCASSSRETSGSREQFFGPGTRLTVL.